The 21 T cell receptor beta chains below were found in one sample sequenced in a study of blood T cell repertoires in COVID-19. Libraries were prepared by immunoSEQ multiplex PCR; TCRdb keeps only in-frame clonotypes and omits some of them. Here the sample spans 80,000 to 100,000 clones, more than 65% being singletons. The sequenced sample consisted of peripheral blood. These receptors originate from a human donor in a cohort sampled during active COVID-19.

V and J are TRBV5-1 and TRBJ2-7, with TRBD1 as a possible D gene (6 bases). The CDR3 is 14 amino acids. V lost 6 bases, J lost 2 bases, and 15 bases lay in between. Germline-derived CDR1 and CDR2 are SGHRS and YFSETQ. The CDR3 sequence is CASTSDSPAYEQYF. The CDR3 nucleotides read TGCGCCAGCACCTCGGACAGTCCAGCCTACGAGCAGTACTTC.

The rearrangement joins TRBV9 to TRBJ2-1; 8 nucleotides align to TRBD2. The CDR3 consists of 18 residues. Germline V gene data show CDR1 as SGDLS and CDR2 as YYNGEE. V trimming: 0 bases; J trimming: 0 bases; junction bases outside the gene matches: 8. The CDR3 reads CASSVESGGGSSYNEQFF. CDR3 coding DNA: TGTGCCAGCAGCGTAGAATCGGGAGGGGGGTCCTCCTACAATGAGCAGTTCTTC.

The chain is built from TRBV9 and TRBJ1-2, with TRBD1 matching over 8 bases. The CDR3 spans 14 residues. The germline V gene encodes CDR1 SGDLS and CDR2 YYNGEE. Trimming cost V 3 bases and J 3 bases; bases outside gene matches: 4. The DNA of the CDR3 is TGTGCCAGCAGCGCGTCGACAGGGGACTATGGCTACACCTTC. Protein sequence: CASSASTGDYGYTF.

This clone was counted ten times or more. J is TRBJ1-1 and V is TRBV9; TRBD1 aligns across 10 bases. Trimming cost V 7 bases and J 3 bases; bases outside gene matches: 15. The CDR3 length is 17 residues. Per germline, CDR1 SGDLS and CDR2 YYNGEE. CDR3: CASGGISSGTGDTEAFF. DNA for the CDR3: TGTGCCAGCGGGGGGATTTCGTCCGGGACAGGGGACACTGAAGCTTTCTTT.

CDR3 amino acids: CASSYGATGTVNGYTF. CDR3 coding DNA: TGTGCCAGCAGTTATGGCGCAACCGGGACAGTTAATGGCTACACCTTC. The rearrangement links TRBV6-6 to TRBJ1-2; 7 bases are shared with TRBD1. The germline V gene has CDR1 MNHNY and CDR2 SVGAGI (reference sequence). Trimming at V came to 3 bases and at J to 6 bases, leaving 13 bases not matched to a gene. The CDR3 spans 16 residues.

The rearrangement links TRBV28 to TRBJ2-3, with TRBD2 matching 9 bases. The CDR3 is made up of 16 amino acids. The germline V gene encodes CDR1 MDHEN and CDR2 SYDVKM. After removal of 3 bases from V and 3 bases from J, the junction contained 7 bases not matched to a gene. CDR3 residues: CASSFPGGGGTDTQYF. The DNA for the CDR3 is TGTGCCAGCAGTTTTCCGGGCGGGGGGGGTACAGATACGCAGTATTTT.

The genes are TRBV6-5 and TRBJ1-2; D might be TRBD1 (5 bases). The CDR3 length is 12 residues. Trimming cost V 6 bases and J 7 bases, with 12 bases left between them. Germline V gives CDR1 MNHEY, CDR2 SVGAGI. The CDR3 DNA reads TGTGCCAGCAGGGCTGGGGCGAGTGGCTACACCTTC. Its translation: CASRAGASGYTF.

DNA of the CDR3: TGCGCCAGCAGGGACTTAGGGCGGGGTAACTATGGCTACACCTTC. Translated, it gives CASRDLGRGNYGYTF. The rearrangement links TRBV4-1 to TRBJ1-2; the D is unclear. The CDR3 has 15 amino acids. V was trimmed by 6 bases and J by 1 base, leaving 15 bases between them. CDR1 MGHRA and CDR2 YSYEKL come from the germline V gene.

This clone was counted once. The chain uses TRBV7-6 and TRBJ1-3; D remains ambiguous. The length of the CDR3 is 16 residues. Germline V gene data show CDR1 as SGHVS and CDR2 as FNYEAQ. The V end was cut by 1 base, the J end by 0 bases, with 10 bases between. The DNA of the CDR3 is TGTGCCAGCAGCTTAGACAGCTCTACCTCTGGAAACACCATATATTTT. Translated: CASSLDSSTSGNTIYF.

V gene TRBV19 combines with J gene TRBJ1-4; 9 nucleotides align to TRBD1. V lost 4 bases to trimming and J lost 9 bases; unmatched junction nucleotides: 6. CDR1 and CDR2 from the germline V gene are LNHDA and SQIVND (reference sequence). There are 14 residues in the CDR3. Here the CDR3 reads CASSTTGQGQKLFF. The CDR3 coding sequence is TGTGCCAGTAGTACGACTGGACAGGGGCAAAAACTGTTTTTT.

Here the CDR3 reads CASNTPGIYEQYF. The CDR3 nucleotides read TGTGCCAGCAACACCCCAGGGATCTACGAGCAGTACTTC. The chain links TRBV28 to TRBJ2-7; possible D gene TRBD1, 5 bases. V was cut by 7 bases and J by 3 bases, with 13 bases left in between. CDR3 size: 13 residues. Germline loops: CDR1 MDHEN, CDR2 SYDVKM.

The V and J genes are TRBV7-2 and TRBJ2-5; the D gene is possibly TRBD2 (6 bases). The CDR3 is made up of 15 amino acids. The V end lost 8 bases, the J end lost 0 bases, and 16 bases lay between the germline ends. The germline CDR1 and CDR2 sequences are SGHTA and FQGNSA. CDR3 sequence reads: CASGRGGMYQETQYF. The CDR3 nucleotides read TGTGCCAGCGGACGGGGCGGGATGTACCAAGAGACCCAGTACTTC. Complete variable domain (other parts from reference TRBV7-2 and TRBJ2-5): GAGVSQSPSNKVTEKGKDVELRCDPISGHTALYWYRQSLGQGLEFLIYFQGNSAPDKSGLPSDRFSAERTGGSVSTLTIQRTQQEDSAVYLCASGRGGMYQETQYFGPGTRLLVL.

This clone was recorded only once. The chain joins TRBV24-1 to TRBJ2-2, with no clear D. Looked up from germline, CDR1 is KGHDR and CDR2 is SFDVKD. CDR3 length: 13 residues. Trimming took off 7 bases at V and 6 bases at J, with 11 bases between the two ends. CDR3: CATSPGNAGELFF. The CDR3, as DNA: TGTGCCACCAGCCCAGGTAACGCCGGGGAGCTGTTTTTT.

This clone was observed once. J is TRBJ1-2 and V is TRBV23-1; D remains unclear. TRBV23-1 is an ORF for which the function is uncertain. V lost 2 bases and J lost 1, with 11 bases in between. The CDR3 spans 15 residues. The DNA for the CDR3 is TGCGCCAGCAGTCAACGGACTCCCTTTAACTATGGCTACACCTTC. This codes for CASSQRTPFNYGYTF.

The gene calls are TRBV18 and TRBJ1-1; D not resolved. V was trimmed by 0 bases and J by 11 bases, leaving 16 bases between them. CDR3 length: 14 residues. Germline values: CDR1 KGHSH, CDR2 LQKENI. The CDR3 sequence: CASSPPRPDPGAFF. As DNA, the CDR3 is TGTGCCAGCTCACCACCGCGCCCCGATCCCGGGGCTTTCTTT. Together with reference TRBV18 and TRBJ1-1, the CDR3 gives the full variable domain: NAGVMQNPRHLVRRRGQEARLRCSPMKGHSHVYWYRQLPEEGLKFMVYLQKENIIDESGMPKERFSAEFPKEGPSILRIQQVVRGDSAAYFCASSPPRPDPGAFFGQGTRLTVV.

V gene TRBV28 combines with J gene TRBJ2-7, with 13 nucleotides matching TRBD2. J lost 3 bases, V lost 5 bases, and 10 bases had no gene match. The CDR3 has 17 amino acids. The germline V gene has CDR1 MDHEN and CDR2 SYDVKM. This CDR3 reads CASSITGLAGTNYEQYF. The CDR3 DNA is TGTGCCAGCAGTATTACGGGACTAGCGGGAACAAACTACGAGCAGTACTTC.

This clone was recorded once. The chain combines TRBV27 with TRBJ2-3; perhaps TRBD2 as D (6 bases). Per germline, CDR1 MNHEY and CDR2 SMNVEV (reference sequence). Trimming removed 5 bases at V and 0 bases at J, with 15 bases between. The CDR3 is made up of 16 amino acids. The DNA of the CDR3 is TGTGCCAGCAGTCCTCGGGGCGGGGCCAGCACAGATACGCAGTATTTT. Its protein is CASSPRGGASTDTQYF.

The CDR3 coding sequence is TGCGCCAGCAGCTTCGACCTCGGGGTTATAACAAATGAGCAGTTCTTC. Its translation is CASSFDLGVITNEQFF. The chain recombines TRBV5-1 with TRBJ2-1; TRBD2 is a possible D gene (5 bases). The CDR3 extends over 16 amino acids. V lost 2 bases, J lost 7 bases, and 19 bases lay in between. Germline CDR1 reads SGHRS; CDR2 reads YFSETQ. The entire variable domain, with the rest obtained from reference TRBV5-1 and TRBJ2-1, is as follows: KAGVTQTPRYLIKTRGQQVTLSCSPISGHRSVSWYQQTPGQGLQFLFEYFSETQRNKGNFPGRFSGRQFSNSRSEMNVSTLELGDSALYLCASSFDLGVITNEQFFGPGTRLTVL.

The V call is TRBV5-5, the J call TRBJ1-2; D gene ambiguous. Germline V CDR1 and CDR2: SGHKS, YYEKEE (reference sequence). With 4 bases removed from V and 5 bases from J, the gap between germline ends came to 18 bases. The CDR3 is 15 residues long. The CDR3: CASSRGPPDLYGYTF. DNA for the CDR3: TGTGCCAGCAGCCGAGGCCCTCCCGACCTGTATGGCTACACCTTC.

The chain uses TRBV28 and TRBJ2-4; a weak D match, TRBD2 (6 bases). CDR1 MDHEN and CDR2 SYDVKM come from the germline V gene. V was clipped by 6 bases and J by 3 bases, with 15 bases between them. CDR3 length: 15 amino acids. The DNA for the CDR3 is TGTGCCAGCAGCCGTTGGGAGGATGGCAAAAACATTCAGTACTTC. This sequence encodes CASSRWEDGKNIQYF.

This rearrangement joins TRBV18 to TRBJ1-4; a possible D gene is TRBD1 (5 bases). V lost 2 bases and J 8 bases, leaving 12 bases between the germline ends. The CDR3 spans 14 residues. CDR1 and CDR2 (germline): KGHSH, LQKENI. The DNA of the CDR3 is TGTGCCAGCTCACCAGCGACAGATTCGGAAAAACTGTTTTTT. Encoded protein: CASSPATDSEKLFF.